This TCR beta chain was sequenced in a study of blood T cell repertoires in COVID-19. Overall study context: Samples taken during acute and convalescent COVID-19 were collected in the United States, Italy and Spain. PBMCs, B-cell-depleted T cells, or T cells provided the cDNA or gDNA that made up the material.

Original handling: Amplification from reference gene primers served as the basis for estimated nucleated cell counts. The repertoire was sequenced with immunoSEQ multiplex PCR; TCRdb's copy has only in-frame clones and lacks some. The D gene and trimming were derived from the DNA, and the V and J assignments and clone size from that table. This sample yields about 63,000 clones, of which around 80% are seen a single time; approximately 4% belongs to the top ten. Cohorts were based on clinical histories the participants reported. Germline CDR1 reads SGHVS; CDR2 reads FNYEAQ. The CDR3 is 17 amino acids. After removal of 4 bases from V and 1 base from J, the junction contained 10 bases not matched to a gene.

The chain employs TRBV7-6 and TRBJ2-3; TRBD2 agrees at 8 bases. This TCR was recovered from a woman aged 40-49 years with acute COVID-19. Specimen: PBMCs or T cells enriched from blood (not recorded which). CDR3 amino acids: CASSYDYPTSGTDTQYF. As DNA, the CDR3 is TGTGCCAGCAGCTACGATTATCCGACTAGCGGCACAGATACGCAGTATTTT. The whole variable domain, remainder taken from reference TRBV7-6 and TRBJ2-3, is GAGVSQSPRYKVTKRGQDVALRCDPISGHVSLYWYRQALGQGPEFLTYFNYEAQQDKSGLPNDRFSAERPEGSISTLTIQRTEQRDSAMYRCASSYDYPTSGTDTQYFGPGTRLTVL.